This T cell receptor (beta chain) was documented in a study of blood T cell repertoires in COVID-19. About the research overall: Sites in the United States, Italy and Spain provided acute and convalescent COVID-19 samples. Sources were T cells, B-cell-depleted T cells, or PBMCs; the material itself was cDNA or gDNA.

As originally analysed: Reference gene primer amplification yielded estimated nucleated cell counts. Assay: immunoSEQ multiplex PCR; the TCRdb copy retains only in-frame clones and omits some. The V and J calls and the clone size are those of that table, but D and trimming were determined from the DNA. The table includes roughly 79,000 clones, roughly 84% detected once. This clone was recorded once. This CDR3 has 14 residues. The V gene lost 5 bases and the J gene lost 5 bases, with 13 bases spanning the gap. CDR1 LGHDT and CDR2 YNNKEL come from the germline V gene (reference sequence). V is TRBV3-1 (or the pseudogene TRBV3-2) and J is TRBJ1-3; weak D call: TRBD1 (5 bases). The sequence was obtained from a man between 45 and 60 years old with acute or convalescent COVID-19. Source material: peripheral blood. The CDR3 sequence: CASSDRRTRNTIYF. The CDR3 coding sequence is TGTGCCAGCAGCGACAGAAGAACGAGAAACACCATATATTTT.